This T cell receptor beta chain originates from a study of identical twins. The V and J ends lost 0 bases and 5 bases, in that order; junction bases with no gene match: 5. CDR1 and CDR2 (germline): DFQATT, SNEGSKA (reference sequence). The CDR3 length is 15 residues. This clonotype showed up just a few times. TCRdb independently ran MiXCR on the 5' RACE reads; one entry per CDR3 protein. The data hold roughly 750,000 distinct CDR3 sequences, with 21% observed a single time. These data also formed part of another study, on T cells expressing NK-cell markers.

The sequence derives from a woman aged 18-29 years in good health. This rearrangement joins TRBV20-1 to TRBJ2-3; 10 positions match TRBD2. Sequenced sample: PBMCs. CDR3 bases: TGCAGTGCTAGAGATCGAAGACTAGCGGGAGATACGCAGTATTTT. Its protein product is CSARDRRLAGDTQYF.